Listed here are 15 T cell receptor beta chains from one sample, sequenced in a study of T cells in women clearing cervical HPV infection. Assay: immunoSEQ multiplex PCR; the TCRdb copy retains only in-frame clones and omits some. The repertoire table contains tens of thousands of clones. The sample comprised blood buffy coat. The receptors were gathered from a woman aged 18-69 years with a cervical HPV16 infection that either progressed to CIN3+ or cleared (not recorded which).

CDR3 region: CASSGYRGLNTEAFF. Incomplete CDR3 DNA: TGTGCCAGCAGCGGCTACAGGGGGCTGAACACTGAA. V and J are TRBV14 and TRBJ1-1; 9 positions agree with TRBD1. The read ends 3 residues before the CDR3 terminus; that terminus is restored from the germline J gene. CDR3 length equals 15 residues. Germline V gene data show CDR1 as SGHDN and CDR2 as FVKESK. V lost 5 bases, J lost 0 bases, and 4 bases stayed unmatched.

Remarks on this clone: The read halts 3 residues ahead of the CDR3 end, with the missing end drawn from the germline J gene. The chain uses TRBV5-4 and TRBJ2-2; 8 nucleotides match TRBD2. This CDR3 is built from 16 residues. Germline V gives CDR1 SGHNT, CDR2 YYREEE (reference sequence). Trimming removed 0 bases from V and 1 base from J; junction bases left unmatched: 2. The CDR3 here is CASSLESGGNTGELFF. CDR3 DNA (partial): TGTGCCAGCAGCTTGGAGAGCGGGGGGAACACCGGGGAG.

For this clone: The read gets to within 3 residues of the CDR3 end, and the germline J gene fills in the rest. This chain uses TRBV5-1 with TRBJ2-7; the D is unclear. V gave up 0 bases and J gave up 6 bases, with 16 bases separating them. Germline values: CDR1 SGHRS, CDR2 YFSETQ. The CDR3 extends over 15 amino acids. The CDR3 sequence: CASSLASTGTAEQYF. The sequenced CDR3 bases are TGCGCCAGCAGCTTGGCCTCAACGGGTACCGCCGAG.

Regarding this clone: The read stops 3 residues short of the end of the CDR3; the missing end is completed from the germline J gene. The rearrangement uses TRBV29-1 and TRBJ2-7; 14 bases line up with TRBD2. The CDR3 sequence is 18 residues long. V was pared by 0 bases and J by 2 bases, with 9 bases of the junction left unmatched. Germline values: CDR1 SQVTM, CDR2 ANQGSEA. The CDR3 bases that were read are TGCAGCGTTGAAGATGGGGGACTAGCGGGAGTGCGCCCCTACGAG. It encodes CSVEDGGLAGVRPYE. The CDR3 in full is CSVEDGGLAGVRPYEQYF.

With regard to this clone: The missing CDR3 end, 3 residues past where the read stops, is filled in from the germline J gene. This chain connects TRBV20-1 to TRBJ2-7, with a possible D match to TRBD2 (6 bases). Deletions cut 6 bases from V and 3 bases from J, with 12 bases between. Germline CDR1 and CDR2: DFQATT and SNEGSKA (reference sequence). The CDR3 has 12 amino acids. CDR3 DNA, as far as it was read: TGCAGTGCCCACCGGGGGAACTACGAG. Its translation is CSAHRGNYE. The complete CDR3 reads CSAHRGNYEQYF.

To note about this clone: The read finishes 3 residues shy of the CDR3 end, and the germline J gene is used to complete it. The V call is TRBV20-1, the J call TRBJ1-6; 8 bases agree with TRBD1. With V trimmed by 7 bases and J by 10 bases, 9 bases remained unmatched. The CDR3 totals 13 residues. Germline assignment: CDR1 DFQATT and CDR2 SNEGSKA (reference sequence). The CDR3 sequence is CSVGQAGGSPLHF. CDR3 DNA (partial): TGCAGTGTCGGGCAGGCAGGGGGCTCACCC.

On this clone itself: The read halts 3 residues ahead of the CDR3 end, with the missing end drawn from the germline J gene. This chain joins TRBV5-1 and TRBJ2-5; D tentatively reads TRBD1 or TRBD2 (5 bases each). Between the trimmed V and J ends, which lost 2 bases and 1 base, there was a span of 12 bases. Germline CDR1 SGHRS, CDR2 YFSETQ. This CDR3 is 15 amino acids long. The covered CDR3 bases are TGCGCCAGCAGCTTCCGAGAGGGGCCCCAAGAGACC. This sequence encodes CASSFREGPQET. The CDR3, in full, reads CASSFREGPQETQYF. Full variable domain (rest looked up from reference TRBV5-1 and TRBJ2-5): KAGVTQTPRYLIKTRGQQVTLSCSPISGHRSVSWYQQTPGQGLQFLFEYFSETQRNKGNFPGRFSGRQFSNSRSEMNVSTLELGDSALYLCASSFREGPQETQYFGPGTRLLVL.

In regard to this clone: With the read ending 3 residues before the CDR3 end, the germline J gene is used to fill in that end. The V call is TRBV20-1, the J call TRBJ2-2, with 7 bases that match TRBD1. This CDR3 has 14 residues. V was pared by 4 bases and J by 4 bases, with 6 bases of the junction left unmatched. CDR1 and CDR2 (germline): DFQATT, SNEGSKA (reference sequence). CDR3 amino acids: CSAKGQPATGELFF. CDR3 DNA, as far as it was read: TGCAGTGCTAAGGGACAGCCTGCCACCGGGGAG.

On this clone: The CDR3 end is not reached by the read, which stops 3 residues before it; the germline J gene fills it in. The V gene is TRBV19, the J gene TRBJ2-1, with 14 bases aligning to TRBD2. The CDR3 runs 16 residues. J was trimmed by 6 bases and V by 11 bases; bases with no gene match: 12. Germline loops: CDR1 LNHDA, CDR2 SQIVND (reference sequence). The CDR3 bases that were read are TGTGCCTCTCGCCCCAGACTAGCGGGAGGGAGCAATGAG. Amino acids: CASRPRLAGGSNE. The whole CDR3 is CASRPRLAGGSNEQFF.

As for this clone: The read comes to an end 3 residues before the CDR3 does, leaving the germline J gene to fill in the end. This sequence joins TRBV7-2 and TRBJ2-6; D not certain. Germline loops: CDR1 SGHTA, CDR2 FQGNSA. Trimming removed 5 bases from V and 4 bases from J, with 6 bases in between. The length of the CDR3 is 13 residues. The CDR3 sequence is CASSPGGANVLTF. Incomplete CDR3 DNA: TGTGCCAGCAGCCCCGGGGGGGCCAACGTC.

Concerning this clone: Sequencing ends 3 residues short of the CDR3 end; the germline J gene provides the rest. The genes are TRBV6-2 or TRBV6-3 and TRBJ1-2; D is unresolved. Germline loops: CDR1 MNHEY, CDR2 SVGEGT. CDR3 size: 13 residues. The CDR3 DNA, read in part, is TGTGCCAGCAGTCTAGCGGGAGGCAGTGTC. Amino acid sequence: CASSLAGGSV. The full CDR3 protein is CASSLAGGSVYTF.

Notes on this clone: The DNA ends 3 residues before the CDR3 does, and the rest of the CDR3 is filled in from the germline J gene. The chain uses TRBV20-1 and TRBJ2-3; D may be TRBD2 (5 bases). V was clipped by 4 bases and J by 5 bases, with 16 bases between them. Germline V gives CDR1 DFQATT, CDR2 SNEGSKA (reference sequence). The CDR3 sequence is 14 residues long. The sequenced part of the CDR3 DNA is TGCAGTGCTACTAGCCCTCGGAGAGGAGATACG. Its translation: CSATSPRRGDT. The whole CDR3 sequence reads CSATSPRRGDTQYF.

CDR3 DNA, as far as it was read: TGTGCCAGTAGTATACGACTTACCGCCCTCTACGAG. This encodes CASSIRLTALYE. The CDR3 in full is CASSIRLTALYEQYF. V and J are TRBV19 and TRBJ2-7; no reliable D call. From the germline J gene comes the end of the CDR3, since the read stops 3 residues before it. V shed 2 bases and J shed 3 bases, with 14 bases lying between them. CDR1 and CDR2 from the germline V gene are LNHDA and SQIVND (reference sequence). The CDR3 sequence is 15 residues long.

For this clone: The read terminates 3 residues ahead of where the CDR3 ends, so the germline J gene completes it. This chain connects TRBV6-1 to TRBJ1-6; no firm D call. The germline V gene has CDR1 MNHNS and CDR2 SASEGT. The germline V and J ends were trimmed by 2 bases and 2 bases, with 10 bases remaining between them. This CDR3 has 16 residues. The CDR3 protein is CASSERGGPYNSPLHF. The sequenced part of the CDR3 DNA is TGTGCCAGCAGTGAACGGGGAGGGCCCTATAATTCACCC.

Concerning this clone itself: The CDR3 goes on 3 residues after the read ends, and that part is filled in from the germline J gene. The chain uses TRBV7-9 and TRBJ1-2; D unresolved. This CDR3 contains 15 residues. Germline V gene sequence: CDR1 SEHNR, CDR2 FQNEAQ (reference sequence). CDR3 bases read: TGTGCCAGCACCTACATCACGGGTCGGTCCTACGAC. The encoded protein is CASTYITGRSYD. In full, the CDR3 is CASTYITGRSYDYTF. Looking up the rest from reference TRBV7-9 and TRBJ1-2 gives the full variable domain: DTGVSQNPRHKITKRGQNVTFRCDPISEHNRLYWYRQTLGQGPEFLTYFQNEAQLEKSRLLSDRFSAERPKGSFSTLEIQRTEQGDSAMYLCASTYITGRSYDYTFGSGTRLTVV.